This TCR beta chain was sequenced during a study of long-term antiretroviral therapy in people with HIV. General study results and limits: Information on adherence, resistance and therapy changes was unavailable. Even long-term ART left TRB diversity below transplant donor controls, despite gains.

Samples were assayed with immunoSEQ v3.0 at survey level. Profiled with immunoSEQ multiplex PCR; TCRdb holds only in-frame clones, not every one. Among 42,000 or so clones listed, approximately 87% were seen once. The CDR3 length is 14 residues. The ends were cut back, 2 bases at V and 7 bases at J, with 14 bases in the middle. Germline lookup yields CDR1 LGHNA and CDR2 YNFKEQ. A word on this clone: Its specificity is not known.

Material: unsorted PBMCs, obtained 1.2 years after starting antiretroviral therapy. The clonotype was recovered from a woman aged 50 to 60 with HIV. The chain joins TRBV4-2 to TRBJ1-1, with D perhaps TRBD1 (5 bases). CDR3 DNA: TGTGCCAGCAGCCAAACTAGCGGGACGGATGAAGCTTTCTTT. Protein: CASSQTSGTDEAFF.